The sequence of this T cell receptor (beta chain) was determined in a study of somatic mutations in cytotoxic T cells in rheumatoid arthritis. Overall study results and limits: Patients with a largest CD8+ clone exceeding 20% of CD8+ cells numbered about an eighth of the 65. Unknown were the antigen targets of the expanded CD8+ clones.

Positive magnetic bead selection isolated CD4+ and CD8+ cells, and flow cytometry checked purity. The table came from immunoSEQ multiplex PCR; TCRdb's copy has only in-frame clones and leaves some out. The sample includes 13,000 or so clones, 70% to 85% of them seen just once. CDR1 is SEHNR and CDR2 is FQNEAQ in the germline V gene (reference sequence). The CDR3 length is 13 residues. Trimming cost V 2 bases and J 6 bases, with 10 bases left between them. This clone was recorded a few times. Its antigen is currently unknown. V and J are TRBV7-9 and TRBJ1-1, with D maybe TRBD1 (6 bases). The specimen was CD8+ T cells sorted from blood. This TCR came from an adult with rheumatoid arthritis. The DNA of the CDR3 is TGTGCCAGCAGCTTAACAGGGTTTCCTGAAGCTTTCTTT. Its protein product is CASSLTGFPEAFF.